Following are 25 T cell receptor beta chains from one sample sequenced in a study of regulatory T cells in long-lasting Graves disease. CDR3-region Arm-PCR and iRepertoire HTBI primers produced the TCR beta libraries. TCRdb passed the multiplex PCR reads through MiXCR, listing each CDR3 protein once. Among over 350,000 distinct CDR3 sequences listed, around 20% were seen once. Time point denoted: persistent/refractory GD, antithyroid drugs over 5 years with positive TRAb. The TCR library was prepared using RNA isolated from PBMCs. The sample here was peripheral blood mononuclear cells (PBMCs), taken when the disease was refractory, from a patient treated with antithyroid drugs. All receptors derive from a female donor with Graves disease.

The chain has TRBV30 and TRBJ1-1; D is undetermined. From germline, CDR1 is GTSNPN and CDR2 SVGIG (reference sequence). The CDR3 length is 12 residues. V shed 2 bases and J shed 1 base, with 5 bases lying between them. CDR3 amino acids: CAWSRSNTEAFF. The CDR3 region has the DNA TGTGCCTGGAGTAGGTCGAACACTGAAGCTTTCTTT.

This clonotype was detected a few times. The chain employs TRBV4-1 and TRBJ2-7; weak D call: TRBD2 (6 bases). The germline V and J ends were trimmed by 3 bases and 6 bases, with 12 bases remaining between them. Germline CDR1 reads MGHRA; CDR2 reads YSYEKL. This CDR3 is built from 13 residues. Here the CDR3 reads CASSHQGLSEQYF. The CDR3 DNA sequence: TGCGCCAGCAGCCACCAAGGACTATCCGAGCAGTACTTC.

J is TRBJ2-7 and V is TRBV6-1, with D uncertain. V lost 6 bases to trimming and J lost 4 bases, with 16 bases between them. The CDR3 runs 14 residues. From germline, CDR1 is MNHNS and CDR2 SASEGT. The chain's CDR3 is CASRQAGVPYEQYF. In nucleotides, the CDR3 is TGTGCCAGCAGGCAGGCAGGAGTTCCTTACGAGCAGTACTTC.

This clonotype showed up many times. The V gene is TRBV6-1, the J gene TRBJ1-2; a weak D match, TRBD1 (6 bases). Trimming shortened V by 6 bases and J by 5 bases, and 13 bases separated the two germline ends. Germline V lookup: CDR1 MNHNS, CDR2 SASEGT. This CDR3 comprises 13 residues. The CDR3, as DNA: TGTGCCAGCAGCATCCTTCAGGGGTATGGCTACACCTTC. Protein product: CASSILQGYGYTF.

This clonotype was seen repeatedly, ten times or more. The chain carries TRBV5-1 and TRBJ2-7; 12 nucleotides match TRBD2. V was pared by 3 bases and J by 7 bases, with 5 bases of the junction left unmatched. CDR1 is SGHRS, CDR2 YFSETQ, per germline. The CDR3 runs 14 residues. The CDR3 spells CASSSGTSGWEQYF. The CDR3 nucleotides read TGCGCCAGCAGCTCAGGGACTAGCGGGTGGGAGCAGTACTTC. The full variable domain, completed using reference TRBV5-1 and TRBJ2-7, is KAGVTQTPRYLIKTRGQQVTLSCSPISGHRSVSWYQQTPGQGLQFLFEYFSETQRNKGNFPGRFSGRQFSNSRSEMNVSTLELGDSALYLCASSSGTSGWEQYFGPGTRLTVT.

Details on this clonotype: Possible read error: a much larger clone is one base away. V gene TRBV11-2 combines with J gene TRBJ2-1; D unclear. The J call is doubtful: the DNA matches TRBJ2-5 better. CDR3 size: 15 residues. Germline V gives CDR1 SGHAT, CDR2 FQNNGV. Here the CDR3 DNA reads TGTGCCAGCAGCTTAGCTGCGACGGCTCAAGAGACCCAGTACTTC. Translation gives CASSLAATAQETQYF.

This clonotype occurred many times. The chain links TRBV28 to TRBJ2-7; 12 bases are shared with TRBD1. The CDR3 contains 14 residues. Unmatched junction bases numbered 6, after V lost 7 bases and J lost 5 bases. Looked up from germline, CDR1 is MDHEN and CDR2 is SYDVKM. Here the CDR3 reads CASTRDRGLNEQYF. Here the CDR3 DNA reads TGTGCCAGCACTCGGGACAGGGGGCTGAACGAGCAGTACTTC. The full variable domain, in which reference TRBV28 and TRBJ2-7 provide the parts outside the CDR3, is DVKVTQSSRYLVKRTGEKVFLECVQDMDHENMFWYRQDPGLGLRLIYFSYDVKMKEKGDIPEGYSVSREKKERFSLILESASTNQTSMYLCASTRDRGLNEQYFGPGTRLTVT.

This clonotype showed up many times. V gene TRBV28 combines with J gene TRBJ2-7; D ambiguous. Germline V gene data show CDR1 as MDHEN and CDR2 as SYDVKM. Trimming took 3 bases from V and 3 from J, leaving 6 bases between them. This CDR3 is 12 amino acids long. The CDR3 DNA reads TGTGCCAGCAGTTTTGACCGCTACGAGCAGTACTTC. Its translation is CASSFDRYEQYF.

The genes are TRBV27 and TRBJ2-2; 9 bases map to TRBD1. The ends lost 6 bases at V and 4 bases at J; junction bases unmatched: 9. CDR1 and CDR2 from the germline V gene are MNHEY and SMNVEV (reference sequence). The CDR3 runs to 16 residues. The CDR3 DNA reads TGTGCCAGCAGGCCCCCGACAGGGGGGATCACCGGGGAGCTGTTTTTT. It encodes CASRPPTGGITGELFF.

The chain has TRBV5-1 and TRBJ2-7; 8 bases agree with TRBD1. V lost 3 bases, J lost 2 bases, and 7 bases stayed unmatched. The CDR3 sequence is 15 residues long. CDR1 and CDR2 (germline): SGHRS, YFSETQ. CDR3 DNA sequence: TGCGCCAGCAGCTGGGGGACAGGCGAGACCTACGAGCAGTACTTC. Translated, it gives CASSWGTGETYEQYF.

The chain is built from TRBV27 and TRBJ2-7, with D uncertain. V lost 8 bases and J lost 3, with 14 bases in between. Germline V lookup: CDR1 MNHEY, CDR2 SMNVEV (reference sequence). The CDR3 runs to 13 residues. The CDR3 nucleotides are TGTGCCAGCGGCCCTCATAAGGACTACGAGCAGTACTTC. This sequence encodes CASGPHKDYEQYF.

This clonotype was counted at least ten times. The chain couples TRBV11-3 to TRBJ1-1; D is undetermined. This CDR3 has 13 amino acids. Germline V CDR1 and CDR2: SGHNT, YENEEA. V lost 3 bases, J lost 4 bases, and 9 bases lay in between. CDR3 loop: CASSLRMSTEAFF. The CDR3 DNA is TGTGCCAGCAGCTTGCGGATGAGCACTGAAGCTTTCTTT. The entire variable domain, with the rest obtained from reference TRBV11-3 and TRBJ1-1, is as follows: EAGVVQSPRYKIIEKKQPVAFWCNPISGHNTLYWYLQNLGQGPELLIRYENEEAVDDSQLPKDRFSAERLKGVDSTLKIQPAELGDSAVYLCASSLRMSTEAFFGQGTRLTVV.

This clonotype has at least ten counts. This chain connects TRBV7-2 to TRBJ1-1; no clear D. There are 13 residues in the CDR3. In germline, CDR1 is SGHTA, CDR2 FQGNSA. The ends were cut back, 5 bases at V and 2 bases at J, with 9 bases in the middle. The CDR3 protein is CASSRGRNTEAFF. As DNA, the CDR3 is TGTGCCAGCAGCCGAGGTAGAAACACTGAAGCTTTCTTT.

This sequence joins TRBV7-2 and TRBJ2-6, with D maybe TRBD2 (6 bases). Germline values: CDR1 SGHTA, CDR2 FQGNSA. V gave up 10 bases and J gave up 2 bases, with 21 bases separating them. This CDR3 has 17 residues. The CDR3 coding sequence is TGTGCCACTGTAGGCAGCGGGTCCGCCCCTGGGGCCAACGTCCTGACTTTC. It is translated as CATVGSGSAPGANVLTF.

As for this clonotype: A read error is possible here, since a much larger clone lies one base away. This chain joins TRBV6-5 and TRBJ2-5, with TRBD2 as a possible D gene (5 bases). The CDR3 contains 14 residues. CDR1 and CDR2 (germline): MNHEY, SVGAGI. Trimming pared 2 bases from V and 5 bases from J, leaving 12 bases between. The DNA for the CDR3 is TGTGCCAGCAGTTACCCCTCCCGGGGTGAGACCCAGTACTTC. This codes for CASSYPSRGETQYF.

This clonotype was seen only a few times. The rearrangement links TRBV20-1 to TRBJ2-7, with TRBD1 matching 12 bases. The V segment lost 5 bases and the J segment 6 bases; nucleotides outside the gene matches: 8. This CDR3 has 14 residues. From germline, CDR1 is DFQATT and CDR2 SNEGSKA (reference sequence). CDR3 in amino acids: CSAQAGTGGGEQYF. The CDR3 region has the DNA TGCAGTGCTCAGGCCGGGACAGGGGGCGGCGAGCAGTACTTC.

In this sample, this clonotype turned up a few times. DNA of the CDR3: TGTGCCAGCAGCGGGAGAGGGGGCGGCACTGAAGCTTTCTTT. This codes for CASSGRGGGTEAFF. The rearrangement uses TRBV5-6 and TRBJ1-1, with 7 positions matching TRBD1. V lost 4 bases to trimming and J lost 4 bases; unmatched junction nucleotides: 7. This CDR3 has 14 amino acids. Germline V gives CDR1 SGHDT, CDR2 YYEEEE.

The chain recombines TRBV7-8 with TRBJ2-5, with unresolved D. This CDR3 contains 14 residues. CDR1 is SGHVS and CDR2 is FQNEAQ in the germline V gene. With 5 bases removed from V and 5 bases from J, the gap between germline ends came to 15 bases. The CDR3 is CASSAPPTTETQYF. The CDR3, as DNA: TGTGCCAGCAGCGCCCCCCCCACAACGGAGACCCAGTACTTC.

In this sample, this clonotype turned up many times. This chain links TRBV12-3 or TRBV12-4 with TRBJ1-3; TRBD1 is a possible D gene (5 bases). This CDR3 contains 15 residues. V was clipped by 3 bases and J by 0 bases, with 9 bases between them. Here the CDR3 reads CASSFQGNSGNTIYF. The CDR3 nucleotides read TGTGCCAGCAGTTTTCAGGGCAACTCTGGAAACACCATATATTTT.

J is TRBJ1-1 and V is TRBV7-9; no clear D gene. The CDR3 has 15 amino acids. Germline assignment: CDR1 SEHNR and CDR2 FQNEAQ (reference sequence). The V gene lost 3 bases and the J gene lost 3 bases, with 14 bases spanning the gap. The CDR3 loop reads CASSFADGIHTEAFF. The DNA of the CDR3 is TGTGCCAGCAGCTTTGCGGACGGGATCCACACTGAAGCTTTCTTT.

Comments on this clonotype: A much larger clone sits a single nucleotide away, making a read error possible. V and J are TRBV25-1 and TRBJ1-1; D unclear. The CDR3 sequence is 14 residues long. Deletions cut 1 base from V and 0 bases from J, with 6 bases between. Looked up from germline, CDR1 is MGHDK and CDR2 is SYGVNS. The CDR3 protein is CASSESGLNTEAFF. The CDR3 bases are TGTGCCAGCAGTGAATCCGGGCTGAACACTGAAGCTTTCTTT.

This clonotype was found many times. The CDR3 loop is CASSLRLAGREQYF. CDR3 coding DNA: TGTGCCAGCAGTTTAAGGCTAGCGGGCCGGGAGCAGTACTTC. J is TRBJ2-7 and V is TRBV12-3 or TRBV12-4, with TRBD2 matching over 8 bases. The trim removed 2 bases at V and 7 bases at J, leaving 7 bases unmatched. The CDR3 spans 14 residues.

This clonotype was recorded only once. The rearrangement links TRBV29-1 to TRBJ1-3; unclear D gene. The germline V gene encodes CDR1 SQVTM and CDR2 ANQGSEA. The CDR3 has 11 residues. The V end was cut by 7 bases, the J end by 4 bases, with 8 bases between. CDR3 bases: TGCAGCGCTCAAACCGGAAACACCATATATTTT. It specifies CSAQTGNTIYF.

This clonotype was detected many times. The chain uses TRBV27 and TRBJ2-5; D unresolved. This CDR3 region has 16 residues. Trimming stripped 5 bases from V and 2 bases from J, with 18 bases between. Germline lookup yields CDR1 MNHEY and CDR2 SMNVEV (reference sequence). The CDR3 sequence: CASSRSAAPTQETQYF. The DNA for the CDR3 is TGTGCCAGCAGTCGATCAGCCGCCCCTACGCAAGAGACCCAGTACTTC.

V usage is TRBV4-3 and J usage is TRBJ1-2; tentative D call: TRBD1 (5 bases). Germline-derived CDR1 and CDR2 are LGHNA and YSLEER. This CDR3 is built from 16 residues. V lost 3 bases to trimming and J lost 2 bases, with 16 bases between them. The CDR3 bases are TGCGCCAGCAGCCACGGACCGGACACGCGGAACTATGGCTACACCTTC. Its protein product is CASSHGPDTRNYGYTF.